Shown below are 9 T cell receptor beta chains from a single sample sequenced in a study of OX40 agonist ivuxolimab in advanced cancers. The protocol was immunoSEQ multiplex PCR, while the TCRdb copy is restricted to in-frame clones and leaves out a portion. Counted here are about 17,000 clones, about 82% occurring once; the ten biggest clones make up 20% to 30%. The sequenced sample was CD4+ or CD8+ T cells sorted from blood, obtained in a trial of the OX40 agonist ivuxolimab. The receptors shown here come from an adult with an advanced solid tumor such as melanoma, head and neck, liver or kidney cancer.

The V call is TRBV6-5, the J call TRBJ1-2; D gene uncertain. V was shortened by 4 bases and J by 0 bases, with 9 bases between the two germline ends. CDR1 MNHEY and CDR2 SVGAGI come from the germline V gene. CDR3 size: 14 residues. The DNA for the CDR3 is TGTGCCAGCAGTTCCCGATTAGCTAACTATGGCTACACCTTC. Its protein product is CASSSRLANYGYTF.

The sample holds one count of this clone. The chain combines TRBV28 with TRBJ2-7, with a possible D match to TRBD2 (5 bases). V lost 5 bases, J lost 2 bases, and 7 bases lay in between. From germline, CDR1 is MDHEN and CDR2 SYDVKM. CDR3 length: 12 amino acids. CDR3 nucleotide sequence: TGTGCCAGCAGTGCCGGGACCTACGAGCAGTACTTC. Translated, it gives CASSAGTYEQYF.

This clone was found a few times. The rearrangement links TRBV28 to TRBJ2-5, with D possibly TRBD2 on 6 matching bases. This CDR3 has 15 amino acids. V shed 2 bases and J shed 3 bases, with 13 bases lying between them. Germline V lookup: CDR1 MDHEN, CDR2 SYDVKM. The CDR3 protein is CASSLNVDYKETQYF. The CDR3 DNA is TGTGCCAGCAGTTTAAATGTGGACTACAAAGAGACCCAGTACTTC.

The chain carries TRBV11-2 and TRBJ1-1; TRBD1 is a possible D gene (5 bases). Per the germline V gene, CDR1 is SGHAT and CDR2 is FQNNGV. V lost 4 bases to trimming and J lost 0 bases, with 9 bases between them. CDR3 size: 14 residues. As DNA, the CDR3 is TGTGCCAGCAGCTGGGGGACGGTGAACACTGAAGCTTTCTTT. It translates to CASSWGTVNTEAFF.

This clone was observed a handful of times. J is TRBJ2-3 and V is TRBV7-8, with 13 bases matching TRBD2. V gave up 4 bases and J gave up 4 bases; unmatched junction bases: 5. The CDR3 extends over 16 amino acids. The germline V gene encodes CDR1 SGHVS and CDR2 FQNEAQ. CDR3: CASSSRLAGGPDTQYF. CDR3 DNA: TGTGCCAGCAGCTCGAGACTAGCGGGAGGCCCAGATACGCAGTATTTT. Full variable domain (remainder filled in from reference TRBV7-8 and TRBJ2-3): GAGVSQSPRYKVAKRGQDVALRCDPISGHVSLFWYQQALGQGPEFLTYFQNEAQLDKSGLPSDRFFAERPEGSVSTLKIQRTQQEDSAVYLCASSSRLAGGPDTQYFGPGTRLTVL.

This chain uses TRBV28 with TRBJ1-1; a possible D gene is TRBD1 (6 bases). V gave up 4 bases and J gave up 1 base, with 13 bases separating them. This CDR3 has 15 amino acids. Germline assignment: CDR1 MDHEN and CDR2 SYDVKM. The CDR3 DNA is TGTGCCAGCAGTTCGGGACATGGACGGAACACTGAAGCTTTCTTT. It translates to CASSSGHGRNTEAFF.

The chain combines TRBV5-6 with TRBJ1-2, with D tentatively TRBD1 (6 bases). Germline V CDR1 and CDR2: SGHDT, YYEEEE. The CDR3 has 11 residues. V lost 2 bases and J lost 14, with 13 bases in between. The CDR3: CASSFTGTLTF. The CDR3 nucleotides read TGTGCCAGCAGCTTTACAGGGACTTTGACCTTC.

This clone has only one observation. The J gene is TRBJ2-1, the V gene TRBV11-1; TRBD2 matches 9 bases. This CDR3 has 15 residues. In germline, CDR1 is SGHAT, CDR2 FQDESV (reference sequence). Trimming cost V 3 bases and J 5 bases; bases outside gene matches: 5. In nucleotides, the CDR3 is TGTGCCAGCAGCTTGAAGGTAGCGGGGGACAATGAGCAGTTCTTC. Residues: CASSLKVAGDNEQFF.

The chain uses TRBV7-9 and TRBJ1-1, with 7 positions matching TRBD1. Per germline, CDR1 SEHNR and CDR2 FQNEAQ (reference sequence). The CDR3 has 18 amino acids. Trimming cost V 3 bases and J 2 bases; bases outside gene matches: 15. CDR3 in DNA: TGTGCCAGCAGCTTGGGGCCTCCCGGGACAGCACCTAACACTGAAGCTTTCTTT. It translates to CASSLGPPGTAPNTEAFF.